Following are 20 T cell receptor beta chains from one sample sequenced in a study of T cells in Graves' hyperthyroidism and ophthalmopathy. There were TCR beta CDR3 regions amplified from RNA transcripts. RT-PCR in the first round (using the HTBI primer set) targeted the TCR CDR3. TCRdb recomputed calls from the multiplex PCR reads with MiXCR, one row per CDR3 protein. The data hold 450,000 to 550,000 distinct CDR3 sequences, with around 22% observed a single time. Material: blood. Receptor source: a woman aged 30 to 39 with Graves' ophthalmopathy.

This clonotype has a count of ten or more. This chain links TRBV20-1 with TRBJ2-5; TRBD2 aligns across 8 bases. This CDR3 region has 13 residues. Germline CDR1 DFQATT, CDR2 SNEGSKA (reference sequence). Unmatched junction bases numbered 2, after V lost 1 base and J lost 4 bases. CDR3 nucleotides: TGCAGTGCTAGAGGACTAGCGATAGAGACCCAGTACTTC. Translation gives CSARGLAIETQYF.

This clonotype occurred many times. The genes are TRBV6-5 and TRBJ1-2, with D perhaps matching TRBD1 (5 bases). Between the trimmed V and J ends, which lost 2 bases and 12 bases, there was a span of 19 bases. CDR1 is MNHEY, CDR2 SVGAGI, per germline. This CDR3 is built from 14 residues. In DNA, the CDR3 is TGTGCCAGCAGTTACCCAGACAGCCATGGCTACGACACCTTC. As protein: CASSYPDSHGYDTF.

Many counts were recorded for this clonotype. The V gene is TRBV6-1, the J gene TRBJ1-2, with D possibly being TRBD1 (6 bases). Deletions cut 4 bases from V and 2 bases from J, with 23 bases between. Germline V gene lookup returns CDR1 MNHNS and CDR2 SASEGT. This CDR3 has 18 residues. This CDR3 is CASSATPTGGVSNYGYTF. DNA of the CDR3: TGTGCCAGCAGTGCTACTCCGACAGGAGGGGTAAGCAACTATGGCTACACCTTC.

The chain is built from TRBV3-1 and TRBJ2-7; the match to TRBD2 covers 7 bases. Germline V lookup: CDR1 LGHDT, CDR2 YNNKEL (reference sequence). The CDR3 is 13 residues long. V shed 7 bases, J shed 2 bases, and the junction held 5 bases outside the gene matches. This CDR3 reads CASTRDYPYEQYF. The CDR3 nucleotides read TGTGCCAGCACCCGGGACTATCCCTACGAGCAGTACTTC.

This clonotype was found a few times. This chain uses TRBV4-1 with TRBJ2-2; 8 bases match TRBD1. The V gene end was trimmed by 1 base and the J gene end by 1 base; junction bases not matched to a gene: 2. The CDR3 has 16 residues. Looked up from germline, CDR1 is MGHRA and CDR2 is YSYEKL. CDR3 sequence reads: CASSQAGGGNTGELFF. CDR3 bases: TGCGCCAGCAGCCAAGCAGGGGGCGGGAACACCGGGGAGCTGTTTTTT.

V usage is TRBV12-3 or TRBV12-4 and J usage is TRBJ1-5, with no clear D. Between the trimmed V and J ends, which lost 7 bases and 0 bases, there was a span of 16 bases. The CDR3 has 16 amino acids. The CDR3 loop is CASTPGRPYSNQPQHF. In nucleotides, the CDR3 is TGTGCCAGCACCCCCGGACGGCCTTATAGCAATCAGCCCCAGCATTTT.

This clonotype was picked up many times. The chain recombines TRBV5-6 with TRBJ2-7, with D perhaps TRBD1 (6 bases). V gave up 5 bases and J gave up 2 bases, with 14 bases separating them. The length of the CDR3 is 14 residues. Germline loops: CDR1 SGHDT, CDR2 YYEEEE. The CDR3 coding sequence is TGTGCCAGCAGTACCGGGACACTAACCTACGAGCAGTACTTC. Protein product: CASSTGTLTYEQYF.

The V gene is TRBV7-9, the J gene TRBJ1-5; D is unclear. V lost 3 bases to trimming and J lost 6 bases, with 6 bases between them. The CDR3 runs to 12 residues. Per germline, CDR1 SEHNR and CDR2 FQNEAQ (reference sequence). CDR3 bases: TGTGCCAGCAGCTTCAATGCTCAGCCCCAGCATTTT. Encoded protein: CASSFNAQPQHF.

This sequence joins TRBV7-9 and TRBJ2-7; D possibly corresponds to TRBD1 (5 bases). The CDR3 sequence is 11 residues long. The V end lost 2 bases, the J end lost 9 bases, and 8 bases lay between the germline ends. CDR1 and CDR2 (germline): SEHNR, FQNEAQ (reference sequence). CDR3 bases: TGTGCCAGCAGCTTATTGGGGCCGCAGTACTTC. Encoded protein: CASSLLGPQYF. Full variable domain (outside the CDR3, taken from reference TRBV7-9 and TRBJ2-7): DTGVSQNPRHKITKRGQNVTFRCDPISEHNRLYWYRQTLGQGPEFLTYFQNEAQLEKSRLLSDRFSAERPKGSFSTLEIQRTEQGDSAMYLCASSLLGPQYFGPGTRLTVT.

This clonotype was observed many times. The chain recombines TRBV7-2 with TRBJ1-3; 7 bases map to TRBD1. The CDR3 is made up of 13 amino acids. The germline V gene encodes CDR1 SGHTA and CDR2 FQGNSA. Trimming took 8 bases from V and 0 from J; bases not matched to a gene: 1. CDR3 sequence (DNA): TGTGCCAGCCAGGGGGACTCTGGAAACACCATATATTTT. Its protein is CASQGDSGNTIYF.

The V gene is TRBV5-1, the J gene TRBJ2-5; 11 positions match TRBD1. Germline V CDR1 and CDR2: SGHRS, YFSETQ. The CDR3 is made up of 16 amino acids. V lost 4 bases to trimming and J lost 4 bases; unmatched junction nucleotides: 9. The CDR3 coding sequence is TGCGCCAGCAGCACCCGGACCGGGACAGGGGGAGAGACCCAGTACTTC. Translating it yields CASSTRTGTGGETQYF. The full variable domain, rest sourced from reference TRBV5-1 and TRBJ2-5, is KAGVTQTPRYLIKTRGQQVTLSCSPISGHRSVSWYQQTPGQGLQFLFEYFSETQRNKGNFPGRFSGRQFSNSRSEMNVSTLELGDSALYLCASSTRTGTGGETQYFGPGTRLLVL.

V usage is TRBV6-1 and J usage is TRBJ1-5; the D is unclear. The V gene's germline CDR1 is MNHNS and CDR2 SASEGT. The CDR3 is made up of 13 amino acids. Deletions cut 5 bases from V and 4 bases from J, with 9 bases between. In DNA, the CDR3 is TGTGCCAGCAGTCCACGGCGGAATCAGCCCCAGCATTTT. Translation: CASSPRRNQPQHF.

This clonotype was observed at least ten times. This rearrangement joins TRBV6-1 to TRBJ1-2; D gene unclear. V lost 4 bases, J lost 2 bases, and 17 bases lay in between. CDR3 length equals 16 residues. Germline values: CDR1 MNHNS, CDR2 SASEGT. The CDR3 sequence is CASSVSLWETNYGYTF. The DNA for the CDR3 is TGTGCCAGCAGTGTAAGCCTCTGGGAGACGAACTATGGCTACACCTTC.

This clonotype came up many times. The V and J genes are TRBV20-1 and TRBJ2-5, with 12 bases matching TRBD2. J lost 1 base, V lost 3 bases, and 6 bases had no gene match. The germline V gene encodes CDR1 DFQATT and CDR2 SNEGSKA (reference sequence). This CDR3 has 16 residues. The CDR3 here is CSASLAGGRIQETQYF. The CDR3 region has the DNA TGCAGTGCTAGTCTAGCGGGGGGGAGAATCCAAGAGACCCAGTACTTC.

The chain combines TRBV20-1 with TRBJ1-2; perhaps TRBD1 as D (5 bases). The CDR3 consists of 12 residues. Per the germline V gene, CDR1 is DFQATT and CDR2 is SNEGSKA (reference sequence). Trimming removed 5 bases at V and 7 bases at J, with 14 bases between. The DNA of the CDR3 is TGCAGTGCTGGTCAGGACACTCCTGGCTACACCTTC. Translated: CSAGQDTPGYTF.

This clonotype was recorded many times. The chain recombines TRBV2 with TRBJ2-7, with TRBD1 matching 10 bases. CDR3 length equals 14 residues. Trimming at V came to 4 bases and at J to 5 bases, leaving 5 bases not matched to a gene. CDR1 is SNHLY and CDR2 is FYNNEI in the germline V gene. The CDR3 coding sequence is TGTGCCAGCAGTGTAGACAGGGGGCGCGACGAGCAGTACTTC. It translates to CASSVDRGRDEQYF.

This clonotype was detected many times. This sequence joins TRBV7-2 and TRBJ2-5; D is possibly TRBD1 (5 bases). Germline values: CDR1 SGHTA, CDR2 FQGNSA. V was cut by 2 bases and J by 4 bases, with 8 bases left in between. This CDR3 comprises 13 residues. CDR3 region: CASSLLGVETQYF. As DNA, the CDR3 is TGTGCCAGCAGCTTACTAGGGGTAGAGACCCAGTACTTC.

The chain is built from TRBV7-2 and TRBJ2-1, with TRBD1 matching over 9 bases. Losses at the gene ends were 0 bases for V and 13 bases for J; bases not matched to a gene: 7. Germline V gives CDR1 SGHTA, CDR2 FQGNSA. The length of the CDR3 is 14 residues. DNA for the CDR3: TGTGCCAGCAGCTTAGCCCGGGACAGGGAGTACCAGTTCTTC. Amino acid sequence: CASSLARDREYQFF. Complete variable domain (other parts from reference TRBV7-2 and TRBJ2-1): GAGVSQSPSNKVTEKGKDVELRCDPISGHTALYWYRQSLGQGLEFLIYFQGNSAPDKSGLPSDRFSAERTGGSVSTLTIQRTQQEDSAVYLCASSLARDREYQFFGPGTRLTVL.

This clonotype has a handful of counts. The chain carries TRBV30 and TRBJ2-2; 9 nucleotides agree with TRBD1. Germline V gene sequence: CDR1 GTSNPN, CDR2 SVGIG (reference sequence). CDR3 length: 19 residues. J gave up 0 bases and V 0 bases, and 11 bases lay outside the gene matches. The CDR3 DNA reads as TGTGCCTGGAGTGTACCGGGGACAGGGAAAAAGTCGAACACCGGGGAGCTGTTTTTT. Protein sequence: CAWSVPGTGKKSNTGELFF.

In this sample, this clonotype turned up many times. The chain carries TRBV27 and TRBJ2-7, with TRBD2 matching 8 bases. The CDR3 extends over 15 amino acids. J lost 3 bases, V lost 5 bases, and 9 bases had no gene match. The germline V gene encodes CDR1 MNHEY and CDR2 SMNVEV (reference sequence). CDR3 sequence reads: CASSHTGGKHYEQYF. The CDR3 DNA sequence: TGTGCCAGCAGTCATACGGGGGGGAAACACTACGAGCAGTACTTC.